Presented here are 23 T cell receptor beta chains from one specimen sequenced in a study of CD8 T cells in Susac syndrome. cDNA came from roughly 0.53 to 1 ug RNA primed by random hexamers. TCRdb reanalysed the immunoSEQ multiplex PCR reads using MiXCR and keeps one entry per CDR3 protein. The table has over 95,000 distinct CDR3 sequences, about nine tenths seen once. Input material: CD8+ T cells from PBMCs. The source of these receptors is a human donor in good health.

The chain employs TRBV6-6 and TRBJ2-3; 9 nucleotides align to TRBD2. Germline V lookup: CDR1 MNHNY, CDR2 SVGAGI (reference sequence). The CDR3 is 13 residues long. J was trimmed by 8 bases and V by 8 bases; bases with no gene match: 8. The CDR3 DNA is TGTGCCAGCTGGAATAGCGGGAGTACTACGCAGTATTTT. Protein sequence: CASWNSGSTTQYF.

The V call is TRBV5-1, the J call TRBJ2-7; D is unresolved. V lost 0 bases, J lost 2 bases, and 15 bases lay in between. The V gene's germline CDR1 is SGHRS and CDR2 YFSETQ. CDR3 length: 16 amino acids. The CDR3 nucleotides read TGCGCCAGCAGCTTGGCCAACACAGCCACCACCTACGAGCAGTACTTC. As protein: CASSLANTATTYEQYF.

V is TRBV18 and J is TRBJ2-3, with 8 bases identical to TRBD1. V was pared by 6 bases and J by 1 base, with 9 bases of the junction left unmatched. CDR1 KGHSH and CDR2 LQKENI come from the germline V gene. The CDR3 is 16 amino acids. CDR3 loop: CASSPGRTGRTDTQYF. CDR3 sequence (DNA): TGTGCCAGCTCCCCCGGTAGGACAGGGCGCACAGATACGCAGTATTTT.

The chain has TRBV19 and TRBJ2-7; tentatively, D is TRBD2 (5 bases). Per the germline V gene, CDR1 is LNHDA and CDR2 is SQIVND (reference sequence). This CDR3 comprises 14 residues. Trimming removed 0 bases at V and 4 bases at J, with 10 bases between. The CDR3 here is CASSIDPTSYEQYF. DNA of the CDR3: TGTGCCAGTAGTATAGACCCAACTAGTTACGAGCAGTACTTC.

V usage is TRBV4-3 and J usage is TRBJ1-1; D not resolved. Germline V gives CDR1 LGHNA, CDR2 YSLEER. Trimming pared 1 base from V and 10 bases from J, leaving 13 bases between. The CDR3 has 13 residues. The CDR3, as DNA: TGCGCCAGCAGCCAAGGTCGGACCGAATCAGCTTTCTTT. Translation gives CASSQGRTESAFF.

The rearrangement uses TRBV20-1 and TRBJ2-2; maybe TRBD2 (5 bases). CDR1 and CDR2 from the germline V gene are DFQATT and SNEGSKA (reference sequence). CDR3 length: 13 residues. Trimming took off 6 bases at V and 2 bases at J, with 10 bases between the two ends. CDR3 DNA sequence: TGCAGTGCGGATAGCGCCAACACCGGGGAGCTGTTTTTT. It encodes CSADSANTGELFF.

The J gene is TRBJ2-1, the V gene TRBV20-1, with 10 bases identical to TRBD1. CDR3 length: 14 residues. Germline CDR1 is DFQATT and CDR2 is SNEGSKA (reference sequence). The V gene end was trimmed by 6 bases and the J gene end by 3 bases; junction bases not matched to a gene: 5. For the CDR3, the DNA is TGCAGTGCAGCCCGGACAGGGGGCTACAATGAGCAGTTCTTC. Residues: CSAARTGGYNEQFF.

Worth noting for this clonotype: At one of its ends the junction is not consistent with the germline gene, which may arise from a read error. The rearrangement uses TRBV2 and TRBJ1-5; D gene uncertain. The CDR3 runs to 10 residues. The germline gives CDR1 SNHLY, CDR2 FYNNEI. CDR3 nucleotides: TGTGCCAGCGGTGACTCCCCGCAGCATTTT. This encodes CASGDSPQHF.

V and J are TRBV7-9 and TRBJ1-2; the D gene is possibly TRBD1 (5 bases). The ends were cut back, 4 bases at V and 2 bases at J, with 17 bases in the middle. CDR1 is SEHNR, CDR2 FQNEAQ, per germline (reference sequence). The length of the CDR3 is 16 residues. The CDR3 DNA sequence: TGTGCCAGCAGCTCCCCCCTTGGACAATGGAACTATGGCTACACCTTC. Protein product: CASSSPLGQWNYGYTF.

The chain carries TRBV19 and TRBJ1-1; D uncertain. Trimming cost V 3 bases and J 4 bases, with 12 bases left between them. CDR1 and CDR2 (germline): LNHDA, SQIVND (reference sequence). The CDR3 totals 14 residues. CDR3 coding DNA: TGTGCCAGTAGTATTTTGGACCTGGGCACTGAAGCTTTCTTT. It codes for CASSILDLGTEAFF. The entire variable domain, with the rest obtained from reference TRBV19 and TRBJ1-1, is as follows: DGGITQSPKYLFRKEGQNVTLSCEQNLNHDAMYWYRQDPGQGLRLIYYSQIVNDFQKGDIAEGYSVSREKKESFPLTVTSAQKNPTAFYLCASSILDLGTEAFFGQGTRLTVV.

The chain joins TRBV23-1 to TRBJ2-7, with 7 nucleotides matching TRBD1. TRBV23-1 is given ORF status, its function remaining uncertain. The V and J ends lost 6 bases and 3 bases, in that order; junction bases with no gene match: 17. The length of the CDR3 is 17 residues. CDR3 coding DNA: TGCGCCAGCAGACCCTATGGGCAGGGGGATTCAGTCTACGAGCAGTACTTC. Its translation is CASRPYGQGDSVYEQYF.

This clonotype was recorded only once. The chain couples TRBV20-1 to TRBJ1-2; maybe TRBD1 (5 bases). Germline V lookup: CDR1 DFQATT, CDR2 SNEGSKA (reference sequence). CDR3 length equals 11 residues. The V and J ends lost 2 bases and 8 bases respectively, with 9 bases between them. In DNA form, the CDR3 reads TGCAGTGCTAGACAGGGTCACGGCTACACCTTC. Amino acids: CSARQGHGYTF.

The chain carries TRBV7-8 and TRBJ1-1, with D unclear. The CDR3 is made up of 15 amino acids. V dropped 2 bases and J dropped 3 bases, with 13 bases sitting between them. The germline V gene encodes CDR1 SGHVS and CDR2 FQNEAQ. The CDR3 DNA follows: TGTGCCAGCAGCTTAAATAGGGTCGGGGACACTGAAGCTTTCTTT. This encodes CASSLNRVGDTEAFF. The full variable domain, completed using reference TRBV7-8 and TRBJ1-1, is GAGVSQSPRYKVAKRGQDVALRCDPISGHVSLFWYQQALGQGPEFLTYFQNEAQLDKSGLPSDRFFAERPEGSVSTLKIQRTQQEDSAVYLCASSLNRVGDTEAFFGQGTRLTVV.

This chain uses TRBV10-3 with TRBJ1-5, with D uncertain. The CDR3 loop spans 14 amino acids. The ends were cut back, 3 bases at V and 2 bases at J, with 8 bases in the middle. Germline-derived CDR1 and CDR2 are ENHRY and SYGVKD. The CDR3 DNA sequence: TGTGCCATCAGTGAAGGGCGGGGCAATCAGCCCCAGCATTTT. This codes for CAISEGRGNQPQHF.

The genes are TRBV30 and TRBJ2-7, with 7 positions matching TRBD1. This CDR3 spans 13 amino acids. The junction had 3 bases not matched to a gene; V was cut back by 2 bases and J by 2 bases. Germline V lookup: CDR1 GTSNPN, CDR2 SVGIG (reference sequence). This CDR3 is CAWSIGTAYEQYF. The CDR3 DNA reads TGTGCCTGGAGTATTGGGACAGCCTACGAGCAGTACTTC.

The chain joins TRBV23-1 to TRBJ1-1, with no clear D. TRBV23-1 belongs to the ORF category, with a function that is uncertain. Trimming stripped 2 bases from V and 6 bases from J, with 16 bases between. The CDR3 is 15 residues long. CDR3 in amino acids: CASSQRGFFTAEAFF. The CDR3 DNA is TGCGCCAGCAGTCAACGTGGGTTCTTCACGGCTGAAGCTTTCTTT.

This sequence joins TRBV5-1 and TRBJ1-5; D gene uncertain. The germline V gene has CDR1 SGHRS and CDR2 YFSETQ. V was clipped by 2 bases and J by 1 base, with 7 bases between them. The CDR3 extends over 14 amino acids. The CDR3 sequence is CASSFDASNQPQHF. CDR3 nucleotides: TGCGCCAGCAGCTTCGATGCGAGCAATCAGCCCCAGCATTTT.

In its sample, this clonotype was seen once. The J gene is TRBJ2-1, the V gene TRBV7-9, with D uncertain. V was pared by 0 bases and J by 5 bases, with 11 bases between. The CDR3 consists of 15 residues. The germline CDR1 and CDR2 sequences are SEHNR and FQNEAQ (reference sequence). The CDR3 DNA reads as TGTGCCAGCAGCTTAGCAACGTCCCCACACAATGAGCAGTTCTTC. Encoded protein: CASSLATSPHNEQFF.

This rearrangement joins TRBV5-1 to TRBJ2-1; D might be TRBD2 (6 bases). Germline loops: CDR1 SGHRS, CDR2 YFSETQ. Trimming removed 4 bases at V and 9 bases at J, with 23 bases between. The CDR3 is made up of 16 amino acids. The DNA of the CDR3 is TGCGCCAGCAGCCTAGACCGGGACTCGTGGGACGGTGAGCAGTTCTTC. This sequence encodes CASSLDRDSWDGEQFF.

The CDR3 is CASSQGQGLAPYEQYF. In DNA, the CDR3 is TGTGCCAGCAGTCAAGGACAGGGGCTGGCCCCCTACGAGCAGTACTTC. V is TRBV6-2 or TRBV6-3 and J is TRBJ2-7; 9 bases line up with TRBD1. The CDR3 covers 16 residues. The J segment lost 2 bases and the V segment lost 5 bases, leaving 10 bases of the junction unmatched. CDR1 is MNHEY and CDR2 is SVGEGT in the germline V gene.

V gene TRBV10-2 combines with J gene TRBJ1-3; 7 nucleotides line up with TRBD1. Trimming cost V 3 bases and J 2 bases; bases outside gene matches: 4. CDR3 length: 15 amino acids. CDR1 and CDR2 (germline): WSHSY, SAAADI. CDR3 nucleotide sequence: TGCGCCAGCAGTGATCTGACAGGGCCTGGAAACACCATATATTTT. Translated, it gives CASSDLTGPGNTIYF.

The count of this clonotype is one. The chain combines TRBV7-2 with TRBJ2-1; no clear D gene. V shed 5 bases and J shed 10 bases, with 6 bases lying between them. Germline values: CDR1 SGHTA, CDR2 FQGNSA. The CDR3 spans 10 residues. The CDR3 DNA follows: TGTGCCAGCAGCGCGAGGGAGCAGTTCTTC. It is translated as CASSAREQFF.

V gene TRBV27 combines with J gene TRBJ2-7; 8 bases line up with TRBD1. The CDR3 is 15 amino acids. V was clipped by 4 bases and J by 0 bases; unmatched bases: 5. From germline, CDR1 is MNHEY and CDR2 SMNVEV (reference sequence). The CDR3 region has the DNA TGTGCCAGCAGTTCAACGGGACAGGACTCCTACGAGCAGTACTTC. Its protein is CASSSTGQDSYEQYF.